This TCR beta chain was observed in a study of T cell responses to AZD1222 COVID-19 vaccine. Findings and limits, study-wide: With dominance at 160-218 and 743-854, vaccine-associated CD4 TCRs spanned spike.

Clones were sequenced by immunoSEQ multiplex PCR, and TCRdb holds only the in-frame ones, with some missing. The table has 150,000 to 200,000 clones, 92% seen once. The CDR3 is 13 amino acids. Germline CDR1 reads SGHVS; CDR2 reads FQNEAQ. Details on this clone: Its matching antigen is unknown. A junction boundary mismatches the germline segment, possibly from a read error.

The rearrangement uses TRBV7-8 and TRBJ2-5; TRBD1 or TRBD2 may be the D gene (5 bases each). This TCR was recovered from an adult who received the AZD1222 COVID-19 vaccine. Source: peripheral blood, taken 28 days after the second AZD1222 dose. CDR3 in DNA: TGTGCCAGTAGCTTGGGGCGGGTGGAGACCCAGTACTTC. This sequence encodes CASSLGRVETQYF. Full variable domain (outside the CDR3, taken from reference TRBV7-8 and TRBJ2-5): GAGVSQSPRYKVAKRGQDVALRCDPISGHVSLFWYQQALGQGPEFLTYFQNEAQLDKSGLPSDRFFAERPEGSVSTLKIQRTQQEDSAVYLCASSLGRVETQYFGPGTRLLVL.